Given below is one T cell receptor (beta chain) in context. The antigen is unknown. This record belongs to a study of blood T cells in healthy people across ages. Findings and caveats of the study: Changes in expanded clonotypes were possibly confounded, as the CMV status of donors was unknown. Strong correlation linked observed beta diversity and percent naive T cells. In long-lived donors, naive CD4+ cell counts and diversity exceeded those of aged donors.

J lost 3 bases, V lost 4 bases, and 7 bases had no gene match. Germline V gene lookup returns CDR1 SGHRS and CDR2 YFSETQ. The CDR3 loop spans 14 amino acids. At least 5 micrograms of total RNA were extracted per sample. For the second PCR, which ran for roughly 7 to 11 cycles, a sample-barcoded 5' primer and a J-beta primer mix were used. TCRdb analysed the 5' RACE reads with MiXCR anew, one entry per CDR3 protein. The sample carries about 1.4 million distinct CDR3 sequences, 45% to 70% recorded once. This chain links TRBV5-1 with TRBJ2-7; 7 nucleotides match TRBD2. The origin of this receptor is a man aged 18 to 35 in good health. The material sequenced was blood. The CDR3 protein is CASSTDGRYYEQYF. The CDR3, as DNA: TGCGCCAGCAGCACTGACGGGAGGTACTACGAGCAGTACTTC.